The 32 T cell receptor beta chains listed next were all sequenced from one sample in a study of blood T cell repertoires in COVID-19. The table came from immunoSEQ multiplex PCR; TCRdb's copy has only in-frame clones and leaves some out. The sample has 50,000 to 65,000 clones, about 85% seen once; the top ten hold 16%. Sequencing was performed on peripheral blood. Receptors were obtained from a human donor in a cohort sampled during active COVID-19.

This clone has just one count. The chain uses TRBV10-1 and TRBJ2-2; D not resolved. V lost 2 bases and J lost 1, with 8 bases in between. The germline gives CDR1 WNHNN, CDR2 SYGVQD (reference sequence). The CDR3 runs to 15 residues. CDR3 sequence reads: CASSEGGENTGELFF. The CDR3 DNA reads TGCGCCAGCAGTGAGGGCGGTGAGAACACCGGGGAGCTGTTTTTT.

The CDR3 nucleotides are TGTGCCAGCAGTTTATTTGACCCAGGGCGGATGAATGGCTACACCTTC. As protein: CASSLFDPGRMNGYTF. The V and J genes are TRBV28 and TRBJ1-2; tentatively, D is TRBD1 (5 bases). The V end lost 1 base, the J end lost 6 bases, and 18 bases lay between the germline ends. CDR3 length: 16 residues. Germline V lookup: CDR1 MDHEN, CDR2 SYDVKM.

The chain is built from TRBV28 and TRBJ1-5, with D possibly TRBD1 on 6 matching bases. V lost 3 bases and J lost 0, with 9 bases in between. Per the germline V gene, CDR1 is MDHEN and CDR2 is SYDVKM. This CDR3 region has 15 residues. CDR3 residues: CASSFQGLSNQPQHF. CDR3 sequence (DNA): TGTGCCAGCAGTTTCCAGGGGCTTAGCAATCAGCCCCAGCATTTT.

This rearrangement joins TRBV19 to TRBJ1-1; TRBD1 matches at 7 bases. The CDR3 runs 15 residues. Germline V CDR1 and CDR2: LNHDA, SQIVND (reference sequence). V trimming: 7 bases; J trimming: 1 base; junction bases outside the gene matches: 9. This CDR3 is CASTTSGTANTEAFF. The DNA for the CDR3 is TGTGCCAGTACCACCTCTGGGACAGCGAACACTGAAGCTTTCTTT. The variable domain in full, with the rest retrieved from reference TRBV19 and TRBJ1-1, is DGGITQSPKYLFRKEGQNVTLSCEQNLNHDAMYWYRQDPGQGLRLIYYSQIVNDFQKGDIAEGYSVSREKKESFPLTVTSAQKNPTAFYLCASTTSGTANTEAFFGQGTRLTVV.

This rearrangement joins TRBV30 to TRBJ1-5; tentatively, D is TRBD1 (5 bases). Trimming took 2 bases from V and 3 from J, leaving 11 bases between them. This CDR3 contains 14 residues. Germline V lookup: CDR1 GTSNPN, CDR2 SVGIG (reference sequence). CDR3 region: CAWSSGNANQPQHF. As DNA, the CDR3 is TGTGCCTGGAGTTCAGGGAACGCCAATCAGCCCCAGCATTTT.

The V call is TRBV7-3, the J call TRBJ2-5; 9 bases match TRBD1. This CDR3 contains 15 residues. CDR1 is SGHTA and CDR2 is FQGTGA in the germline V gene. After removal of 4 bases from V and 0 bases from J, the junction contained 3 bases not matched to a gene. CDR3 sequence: CASSSGQGYQETQYF. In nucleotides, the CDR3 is TGTGCCAGCAGCTCCGGACAGGGGTACCAAGAGACCCAGTACTTC.

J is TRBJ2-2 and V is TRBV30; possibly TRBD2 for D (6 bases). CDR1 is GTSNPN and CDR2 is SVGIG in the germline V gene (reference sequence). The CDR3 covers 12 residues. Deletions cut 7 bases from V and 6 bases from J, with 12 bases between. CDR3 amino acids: CASGVTAGELFF. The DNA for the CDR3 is TGTGCCTCGGGGGTTACGGCCGGGGAGCTGTTTTTT. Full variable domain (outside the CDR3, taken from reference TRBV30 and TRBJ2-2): SQTIHQWPATLVQPVGSPLSLECTVEGTSNPNLYWYRQAAGRGLQLLFYSVGIGQISSEVPQNLSASRPQDRQFILSSKKLLLSDSGFYLCASGVTAGELFFGEGSRLTVL.

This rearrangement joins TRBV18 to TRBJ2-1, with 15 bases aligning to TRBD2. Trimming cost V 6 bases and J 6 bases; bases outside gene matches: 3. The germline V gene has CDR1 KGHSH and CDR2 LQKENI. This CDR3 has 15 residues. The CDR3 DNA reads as TGTGCCAGCTCGGAGGGACTAGCGGGGGGCAATGAGCAGTTCTTC. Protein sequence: CASSEGLAGGNEQFF.

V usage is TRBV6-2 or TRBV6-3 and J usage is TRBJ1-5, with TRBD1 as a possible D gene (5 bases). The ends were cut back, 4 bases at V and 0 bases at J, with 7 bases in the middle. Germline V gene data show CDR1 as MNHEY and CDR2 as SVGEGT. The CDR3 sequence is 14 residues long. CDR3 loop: CASSLTDSNQPQHF. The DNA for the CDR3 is TGTGCCAGCAGTTTGACAGATAGCAATCAGCCCCAGCATTTT.

CDR3 coding DNA: TGTGCCAGCAGCGACGGGACAGGGGGAGAGACCCAGTACTTC. Its protein product is CASSDGTGGETQYF. The V and J genes are TRBV5-4 and TRBJ2-5; 11 positions match TRBD1. There are 14 residues in the CDR3. CDR1 and CDR2 from the germline V gene are SGHNT and YYREEE (reference sequence). With 4 bases clipped from V and 4 bases from J, the junction kept 3 bases outside the gene matches.

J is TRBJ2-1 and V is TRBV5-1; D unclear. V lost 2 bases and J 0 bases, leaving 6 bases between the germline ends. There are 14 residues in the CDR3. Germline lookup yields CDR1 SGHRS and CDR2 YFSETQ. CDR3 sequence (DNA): TGCGCCAGCAGCTTCCTGAGCTCCTACAATGAGCAGTTCTTC. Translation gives CASSFLSSYNEQFF.

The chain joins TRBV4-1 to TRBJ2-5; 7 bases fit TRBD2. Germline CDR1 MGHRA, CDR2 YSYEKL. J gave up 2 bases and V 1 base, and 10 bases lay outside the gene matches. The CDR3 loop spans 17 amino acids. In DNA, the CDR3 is TGCGCCAGCAGCCAAGTTTTAGGCGGGGGAAGGCAAGAGACCCAGTACTTC. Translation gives CASSQVLGGGRQETQYF.

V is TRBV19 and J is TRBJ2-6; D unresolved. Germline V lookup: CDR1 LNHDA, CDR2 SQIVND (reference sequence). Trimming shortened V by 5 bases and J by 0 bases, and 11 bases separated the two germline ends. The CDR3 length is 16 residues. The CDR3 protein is CASSYSSVSGANVLTF. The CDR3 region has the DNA TGTGCCAGTAGTTACTCCTCGGTCTCTGGGGCCAACGTCCTGACTTTC.

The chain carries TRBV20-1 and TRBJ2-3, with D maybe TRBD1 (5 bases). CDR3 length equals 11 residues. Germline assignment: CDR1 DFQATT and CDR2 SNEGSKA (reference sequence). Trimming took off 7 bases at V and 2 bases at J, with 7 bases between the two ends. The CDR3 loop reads CSEGDTDTQYF. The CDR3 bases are TGCAGTGAAGGGGACACAGATACGCAGTATTTT.

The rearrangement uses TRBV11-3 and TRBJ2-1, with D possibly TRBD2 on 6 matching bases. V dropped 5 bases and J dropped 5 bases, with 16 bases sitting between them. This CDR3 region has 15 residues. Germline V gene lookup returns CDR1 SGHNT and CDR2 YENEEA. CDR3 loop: CASSRRDSPDNEQFF. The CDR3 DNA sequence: TGTGCCAGCAGCCGCCGGGACTCCCCCGACAATGAGCAGTTCTTC.

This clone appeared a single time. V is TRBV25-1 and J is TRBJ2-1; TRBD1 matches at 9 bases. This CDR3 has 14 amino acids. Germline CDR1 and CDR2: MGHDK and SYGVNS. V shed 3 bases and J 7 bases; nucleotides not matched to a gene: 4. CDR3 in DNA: TGTGCCAGCAGTGATTCCGGGACAGGGAATGAGCAGTTCTTC. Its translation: CASSDSGTGNEQFF.

The CDR3 protein is CASSSKTGGTSRELFF. The CDR3 nucleotides read TGTGCCAGCAGCTCTAAGACAGGGGGAACCTCCCGGGAGCTGTTTTTT. This chain connects TRBV7-3 to TRBJ2-2, with 9 positions matching TRBD1. The V segment lost 4 bases and the J segment 9 bases; nucleotides outside the gene matches: 12. Germline assignment: CDR1 SGHTA and CDR2 FQGTGA. The CDR3 contains 16 residues.

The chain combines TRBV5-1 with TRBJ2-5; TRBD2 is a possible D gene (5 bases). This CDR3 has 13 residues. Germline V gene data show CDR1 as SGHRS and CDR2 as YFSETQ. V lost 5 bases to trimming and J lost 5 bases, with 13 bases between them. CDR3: CASSTLEEETQYF. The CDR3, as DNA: TGCGCCAGCAGTACCTTGGAGGAGGAGACCCAGTACTTC.

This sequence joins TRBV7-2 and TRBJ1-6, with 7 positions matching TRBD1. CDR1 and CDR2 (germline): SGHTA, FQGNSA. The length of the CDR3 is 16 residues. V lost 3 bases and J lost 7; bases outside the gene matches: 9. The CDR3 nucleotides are TGTGCCAGCAGCTTGTCGGGGACAGACAAGAATTCACCCCTCCACTTT. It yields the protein CASSLSGTDKNSPLHF.

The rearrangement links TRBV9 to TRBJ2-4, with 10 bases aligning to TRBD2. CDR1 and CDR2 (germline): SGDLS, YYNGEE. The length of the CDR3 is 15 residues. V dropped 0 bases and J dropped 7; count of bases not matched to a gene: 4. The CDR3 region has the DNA TGTGCCAGCAGCGTAGCTAGCGGGGGCCTGAACATTCAGTACTTC. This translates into CASSVASGGLNIQYF.

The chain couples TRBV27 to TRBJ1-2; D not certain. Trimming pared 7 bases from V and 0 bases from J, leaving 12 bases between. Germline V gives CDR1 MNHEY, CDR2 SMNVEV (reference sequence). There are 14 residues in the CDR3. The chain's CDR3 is CASNYMLPNYGYTF. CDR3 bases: TGTGCCAGCAACTATATGCTTCCTAACTATGGCTACACCTTC.

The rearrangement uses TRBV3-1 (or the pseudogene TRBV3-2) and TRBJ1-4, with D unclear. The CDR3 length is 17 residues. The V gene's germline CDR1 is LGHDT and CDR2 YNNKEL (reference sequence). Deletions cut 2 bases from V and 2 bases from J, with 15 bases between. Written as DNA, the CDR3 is TGTGCCAGCAGCCAACCATCCGACCCAGGCACTAATGAAAAACTGTTTTTT. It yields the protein CASSQPSDPGTNEKLFF.

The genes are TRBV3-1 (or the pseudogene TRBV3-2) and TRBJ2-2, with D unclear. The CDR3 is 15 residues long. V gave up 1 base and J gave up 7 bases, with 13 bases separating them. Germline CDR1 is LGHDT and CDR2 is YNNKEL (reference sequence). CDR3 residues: CASSQVETPLGELFF. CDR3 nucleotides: TGTGCCAGCAGCCAAGTTGAGACTCCCCTCGGGGAGCTGTTTTTT.

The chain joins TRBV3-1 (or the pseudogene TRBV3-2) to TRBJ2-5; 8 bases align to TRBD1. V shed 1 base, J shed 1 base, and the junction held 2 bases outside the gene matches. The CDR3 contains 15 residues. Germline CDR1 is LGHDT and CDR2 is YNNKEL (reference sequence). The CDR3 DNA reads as TGTGCCAGCAGCCAAGCAACAGGGGGCCAAGAGACCCAGTACTTC. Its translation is CASSQATGGQETQYF.

The CDR3 sequence: CASSVATGDSPLHF. The DNA of the CDR3 is TGTGCCAGCAGCGTCGCGACAGGTGATTCACCCCTCCACTTT. The chain recombines TRBV9 with TRBJ1-6; tentatively, D is TRBD1 (6 bases). CDR3 length equals 14 residues. The germline CDR1 and CDR2 sequences are SGDLS and YYNGEE. V lost 2 bases and J lost 8, with 11 bases in between.

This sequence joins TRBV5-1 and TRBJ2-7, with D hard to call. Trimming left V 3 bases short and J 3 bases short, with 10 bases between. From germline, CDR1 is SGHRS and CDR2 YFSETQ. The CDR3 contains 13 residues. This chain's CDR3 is CASSSPGGYEQYF. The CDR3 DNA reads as TGCGCCAGCAGCTCCCCTGGCGGCTACGAGCAGTACTTC.

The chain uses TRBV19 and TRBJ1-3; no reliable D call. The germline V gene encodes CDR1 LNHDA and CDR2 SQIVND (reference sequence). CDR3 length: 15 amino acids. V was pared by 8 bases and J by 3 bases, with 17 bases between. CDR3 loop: CASASPNAGGNTIYF. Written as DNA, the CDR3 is TGTGCCAGTGCCTCCCCTAACGCAGGTGGAAACACCATATATTTT.

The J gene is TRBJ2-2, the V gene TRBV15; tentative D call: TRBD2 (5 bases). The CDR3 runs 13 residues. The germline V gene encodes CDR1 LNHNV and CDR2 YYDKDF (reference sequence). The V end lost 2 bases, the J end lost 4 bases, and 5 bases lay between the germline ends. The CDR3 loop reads CATSRLATGELFF. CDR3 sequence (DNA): TGTGCCACCAGCAGACTAGCCACCGGGGAGCTGTTTTTT.

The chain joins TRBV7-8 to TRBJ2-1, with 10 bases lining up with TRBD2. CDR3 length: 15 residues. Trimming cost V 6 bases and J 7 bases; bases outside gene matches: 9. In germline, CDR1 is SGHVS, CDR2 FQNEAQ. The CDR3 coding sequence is TGTGCCAGCAGACCCCGGAGTAGCGGGAGGAATGAGCAGTTCTTC. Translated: CASRPRSSGRNEQFF.

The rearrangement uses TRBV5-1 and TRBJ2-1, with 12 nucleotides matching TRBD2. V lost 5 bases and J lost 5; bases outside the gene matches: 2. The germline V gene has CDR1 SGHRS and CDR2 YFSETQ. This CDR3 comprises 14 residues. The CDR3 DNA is TGCGCCAGCAGGCGACTAGCGGGAGACAATGAGCAGTTCTTC. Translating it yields CASRRLAGDNEQFF.

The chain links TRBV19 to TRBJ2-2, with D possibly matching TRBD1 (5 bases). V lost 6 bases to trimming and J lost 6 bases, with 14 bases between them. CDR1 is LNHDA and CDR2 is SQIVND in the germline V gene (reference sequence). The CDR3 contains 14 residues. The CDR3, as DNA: TGTGCCAGTAGACTTCAGGGATCTTCCGGGGAGCTGTTTTTT. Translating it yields CASRLQGSSGELFF.

The CDR3 sequence: CASSPFQGQGNTEAFF. The DNA for the CDR3 is TGTGCCAGTAGCCCCTTCCAGGGACAGGGGAACACTGAAGCTTTCTTT. The genes are TRBV19 and TRBJ1-1; 9 positions match TRBD1. CDR1 LNHDA and CDR2 SQIVND come from the germline V gene (reference sequence). V dropped 6 bases and J dropped 1; count of bases not matched to a gene: 9. The CDR3 has 16 residues.